Sequencing of this T cell receptor (beta chain) was carried out in a study of cytomegalovirus exposure and HLA in healthy donors. This CDR3 has 15 residues. The V and J ends lost 3 bases and 0 bases, in that order; junction bases with no gene match: 4. Germline CDR1 and CDR2: MNHEY and SMNVEV (reference sequence). Use of 60 Vbeta and 13 Jbeta primers characterized the PCR. Sequencing was performed with immunoSEQ multiplex PCR; in TCRdb, only in-frame clones are kept and a portion is missing. In the table there are roughly 200,000 clones, approximately 70% of which are singletons. Overall study results and limits: The CMV antigen specificity of three CMV-associated chains was confirmed through in vitro analysis.

This clone was seen a few times. Its matching antigen is unknown. Donors in the study were healthy people who gave bone marrow. Despite likely unrecorded immune exposures, the donors were nominally healthy at the time of sampling. Input material: PBMCs. This clonotype was obtained from a man aged 40-50 years in good health and CMV-seropositive. This chain joins TRBV27 and TRBJ2-7; TRBD1 matches at 8 bases. This chain's CDR3 is CASSFAGGYSYEQYF. The CDR3, as DNA: TGTGCCAGCAGTTTCGCAGGGGGCTACTCCTACGAGCAGTACTTC.